A selection of T cell receptor beta chains follows, all from one sample in a study of regulatory T cells in long-lasting Graves disease. TCRdb itself ran the multiplex PCR reads through MiXCR, one entry per CDR3 protein. The data contain 560,000 or so distinct CDR3 sequences, about 16% of them singletons. The sample was also reused in another study, on T cells in Graves' hyperthyroidism and ophthalmopathy.

The sequencing here drew on peripheral blood mononuclear cells (PBMCs), taken at new diagnosis, from a patient treated with antithyroid drugs. These receptors were collected from a man aged 18 to 29 with Graves disease. CDR3s include the opening cysteine and the closing phenylalanine or tryptophan. Each record gives: CDR3 length, D gene, V gene, J gene, clone size, CDR3 protein, CDR3 DNA. D genes are given only for firm matches. Size tells how often a clone was seen (once, few, many) or the class of an expanded clone, and some rows leave it out.

CDR3 length: 15
D gene: TRBD1
V gene: TRBV5-5
J gene: TRBJ1-3
clone size: once
CDR3 protein: CASSLGQVSGNTIYF
CDR3 DNA: TGTGCCAGCAGCTTAGGACAGGTATCTGGAAACACCATATATTTT

CDR3 length: 19
D gene: TRBD2
V gene: TRBV3-1
J gene: TRBJ2-1
clone size: -
CDR3 protein: CASSHALGLAGVQGNEQFF
CDR3 DNA: TGTGCCAGCAGCCACGCCCTCGGACTAGCGGGAGTCCAAGGGAATGAGCAGTTCTTC

CDR3 length: 15
D gene: -
V gene: TRBV12-3/TRBV12-4
J gene: TRBJ2-7
clone size: -
CDR3 protein: CASSLAVGATYEQYF
CDR3 DNA: TGTGCCAGCAGTTTAGCAGTCGGGGCCACCTACGAGCAGTACTTC

CDR3 length: 14
D gene: -
V gene: TRBV30
J gene: TRBJ1-1
clone size: many
CDR3 protein: CAWSGGGMNTEAFF
CDR3 DNA: TGTGCCTGGAGTGGAGGCGGCATGAACACTGAAGCTTTCTTT

CDR3 length: 12
D gene: -
V gene: TRBV5-1
J gene: TRBJ2-1
clone size: many
CDR3 protein: CASSLAATEQFF
CDR3 DNA: TGCGCCAGCAGCTTGGCGGCGACTGAGCAGTTCTTC

CDR3 length: 15
D gene: -
V gene: TRBV5-1
J gene: TRBJ1-4
clone size: -
CDR3 protein: CASSLLRPREEKLFF
CDR3 DNA: TGCGCCAGCAGCTTGCTTCGACCCCGGGAGGAAAAACTGTTTTTT

CDR3 length: 15
D gene: -
V gene: TRBV24-1
J gene: TRBJ2-1
clone size: -
CDR3 protein: CATSEGGSAYNEQFF
CDR3 DNA: TGTGCCACCAGTGAAGGGGGGTCTGCCTACAATGAGCAGTTCTTC

CDR3 length: 15
D gene: -
V gene: TRBV2
J gene: TRBJ1-4
clone size: -
CDR3 protein: CASSEAGGTNEKLFF
CDR3 DNA: TGTGCCAGCAGTGAAGCGGGTGGCACTAATGAAAAACTGTTTTTT

CDR3 length: 16
D gene: -
V gene: TRBV18
J gene: TRBJ2-2
clone size: -
CDR3 protein: CASSPQRTPNTGELFF
CDR3 DNA: TGTGCCAGCTCACCACAACGGACACCGAACACCGGGGAGCTGTTTTTT

CDR3 length: 14
D gene: -
V gene: TRBV27
J gene: TRBJ1-1
clone size: once
CDR3 protein: CASSLSFGITEAFF
CDR3 DNA: TGTGCCAGCAGTTTATCCTTCGGGATCACTGAAGCTTTCTTT

CDR3 length: 15
D gene: -
V gene: TRBV18
J gene: TRBJ1-6
clone size: -
CDR3 protein: CASSPTTGMGSPLHF
CDR3 DNA: TGTGCCAGCTCACCTACGACAGGAATGGGTTCACCCCTCCACTTT

CDR3 length: 14
D gene: TRBD2
V gene: TRBV13
J gene: TRBJ2-7
clone size: -
CDR3 protein: CASSSSGYPYEQYF
CDR3 DNA: TGTGCCAGCAGCTCTAGCGGGTACCCCTACGAGCAGTACTTC

CDR3 length: 19
D gene: TRBD2
V gene: TRBV7-9
J gene: TRBJ2-1
clone size: many
CDR3 protein: CASSLEGLAGRGSYNEQFF
CDR3 DNA: TGTGCCAGCAGCTTAGAGGGGCTAGCGGGACGGGGATCCTACAATGAGCAGTTCTTC

CDR3 length: 14
D gene: -
V gene: TRBV5-5
J gene: TRBJ1-3
clone size: -
CDR3 protein: CASRRTTDGNTIYF
CDR3 DNA: TGTGCCAGCAGGAGAACCACCGATGGAAACACCATATATTTT

CDR3 length: 13
D gene: -
V gene: TRBV5-1
J gene: TRBJ2-1
clone size: many
CDR3 protein: CASAKGSYNEQFF
CDR3 DNA: TGCGCCAGCGCCAAGGGGAGCTACAATGAGCAGTTCTTC

CDR3 length: 17
D gene: TRBD1
V gene: TRBV4-1
J gene: TRBJ2-1
clone size: -
CDR3 protein: CASSQANRDRGYNEQFF
CDR3 DNA: TGCGCCAGCAGCCAAGCCAACCGGGACAGGGGGTACAATGAGCAGTTCTTC

CDR3 length: 13
D gene: -
V gene: TRBV12-3/TRBV12-4
J gene: TRBJ2-5
clone size: many
CDR3 protein: CASSFGASETQYF
CDR3 DNA: TGTGCCAGCAGTTTCGGGGCTAGCGAGACCCAGTACTTC

CDR3 length: 12
D gene: -
V gene: TRBV12-3/TRBV12-4
J gene: TRBJ2-5
clone size: many
CDR3 protein: CASREGEETQYF
CDR3 DNA: TGTGCCAGCCGAGAAGGGGAAGAGACCCAGTACTTC

CDR3 length: 16
D gene: TRBD2
V gene: TRBV4-1
J gene: TRBJ2-3
clone size: many
CDR3 protein: CASSQDGTGGADTQYF
CDR3 DNA: TGCGCCAGCAGCCAAGATGGGACGGGAGGTGCAGATACGCAGTATTTT

CDR3 length: 15
D gene: TRBD2
V gene: TRBV20-1
J gene: TRBJ2-1
clone size: many
CDR3 protein: CSGGRALAGANEQFF
CDR3 DNA: TGCAGTGGGGGGAGGGCACTAGCGGGAGCCAATGAGCAGTTCTTC

CDR3 length: 15
D gene: -
V gene: TRBV27
J gene: TRBJ1-4
clone size: many
CDR3 protein: CASSFGGATNEKLFF
CDR3 DNA: TGTGCCAGCAGCTTCGGGGGTGCAACTAATGAAAAACTGTTTTTT

CDR3 length: 16
D gene: TRBD2
V gene: TRBV9
J gene: TRBJ2-7
clone size: -
CDR3 protein: CASSGAAGGPYYEQYF
CDR3 DNA: TGTGCCAGCAGCGGGGCTGCGGGAGGGCCGTACTACGAGCAGTACTTC

CDR3 length: 14
D gene: -
V gene: TRBV2
J gene: TRBJ2-7
clone size: -
CDR3 protein: CASRTGVQRHEQYF
CDR3 DNA: TGTGCCAGCAGGACCGGGGTCCAGCGACACGAGCAGTACTTC

CDR3 length: 15
D gene: TRBD2
V gene: TRBV5-6
J gene: TRBJ2-1
clone size: few
CDR3 protein: CASIQRTSGNNEQFF
CDR3 DNA: TGTGCCAGCATCCAACGGACTAGCGGGAACAATGAGCAGTTCTTC